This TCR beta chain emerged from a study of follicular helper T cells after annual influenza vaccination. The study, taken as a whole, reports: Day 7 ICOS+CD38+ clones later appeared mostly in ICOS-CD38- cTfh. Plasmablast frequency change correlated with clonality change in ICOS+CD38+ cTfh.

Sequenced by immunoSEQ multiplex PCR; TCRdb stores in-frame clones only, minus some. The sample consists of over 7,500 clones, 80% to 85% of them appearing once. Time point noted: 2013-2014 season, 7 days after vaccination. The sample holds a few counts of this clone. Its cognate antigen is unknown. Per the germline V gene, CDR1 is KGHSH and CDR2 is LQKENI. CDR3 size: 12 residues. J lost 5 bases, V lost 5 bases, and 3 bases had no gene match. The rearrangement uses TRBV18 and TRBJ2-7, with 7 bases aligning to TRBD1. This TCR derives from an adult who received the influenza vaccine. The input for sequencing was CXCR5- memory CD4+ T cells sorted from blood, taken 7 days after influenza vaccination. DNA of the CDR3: TGTGCCAGCTCAAACACAGGGGACGAGCAGTACTTC. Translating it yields CASSNTGDEQYF.